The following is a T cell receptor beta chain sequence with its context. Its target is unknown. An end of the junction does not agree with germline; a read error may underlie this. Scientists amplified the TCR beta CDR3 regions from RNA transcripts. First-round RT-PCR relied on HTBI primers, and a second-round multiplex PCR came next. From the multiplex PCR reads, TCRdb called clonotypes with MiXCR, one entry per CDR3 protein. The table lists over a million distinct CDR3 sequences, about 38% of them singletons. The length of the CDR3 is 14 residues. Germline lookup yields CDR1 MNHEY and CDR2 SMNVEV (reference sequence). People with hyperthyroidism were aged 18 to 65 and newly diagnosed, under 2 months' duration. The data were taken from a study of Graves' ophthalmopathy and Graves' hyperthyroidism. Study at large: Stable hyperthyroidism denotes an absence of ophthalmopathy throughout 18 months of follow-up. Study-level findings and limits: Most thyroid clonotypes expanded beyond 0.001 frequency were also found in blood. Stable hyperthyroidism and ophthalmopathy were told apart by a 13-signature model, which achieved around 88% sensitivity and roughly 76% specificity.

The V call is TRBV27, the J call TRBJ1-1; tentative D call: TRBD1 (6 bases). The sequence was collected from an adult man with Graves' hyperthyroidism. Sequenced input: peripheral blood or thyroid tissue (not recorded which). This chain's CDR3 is CASSLSRGGTEASF. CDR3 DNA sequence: TGTGCCAGCAGTTTATCTCGAGGGGGGACTGAAGCTTCCTTT.